One and the same sample provided the 21 T cell receptor beta chains below, sequenced in a study of molecular identifiers for immune sequencing clone quantification. MiXCR, applied by TCRdb to the PCR reads, yields one record per CDR3 protein. The sample yields about 500,000 distinct CDR3 sequences, about a fifth seen once. Sequencing input: naive CD8+ T cells from blood, with Jurkat cell RNA spiked in. Subset: FACS-sorted CD8+CD4-CCR7+CD45RA+ naive T cells. The source is a human donor in good health. Some libraries in this study had Jurkat cell RNA spiked in.

Many counts were recorded for this clonotype. This chain uses TRBV20-1 with TRBJ2-7; D is possibly TRBD1 or TRBD2 (5 bases each). V lost 3 bases to trimming and J lost 5 bases, with 17 bases between them. The germline V gene encodes CDR1 DFQATT and CDR2 SNEGSKA (reference sequence). This CDR3 has 14 residues. The CDR3 DNA follows: TGCAGTGCTAGTGGGGGTTCGGGGTACCACGAGCAGTACTTC. Translating gives CSASGGSGYHEQYF.

Concerning this clonotype: Given a much more abundant clone one base away, this may be a read error. This CDR3 is missing its conserved last phenylalanine or tryptophan, likely due to a read error. The V call is TRBV6-2 or TRBV6-3, the J call TRBJ2-7; TRBD2 might be the D (5 bases). Trimming removed 6 bases from V and 1 base from J, with 7 bases in between. Germline V lookup: CDR1 MNHEY, CDR2 SVGEGT. The CDR3 loop spans 12 amino acids. The CDR3 loop is CASRDWSYEQYS. As DNA, the CDR3 is TGTGCCAGCAGGGACTGGTCCTACGAGCAGTACTCC.

A note on this clonotype: The CDR3 carries no conserved terminal phenylalanine or tryptophan, so it likely arises from a read error. This sequence joins TRBV7-2 and TRBJ2-7; possibly TRBD2 for D (5 bases). CDR1 SGHTA and CDR2 FQGNSA come from the germline V gene. The CDR3 contains 15 residues. V was pared by 5 bases and J by 4 bases, with 18 bases between. For the CDR3, the DNA is TGTGCCAGCAGCACTGGACTTGGACTTGAATACGAGCAGTACCTC. Translation: CASSTGLGLEYEQYL.

On this clonotype itself: Since a much larger clone is just one base distant, this may be a read error. The genes are TRBV13 and TRBJ1-1; D not resolved. The CDR3 is 12 amino acids. CDR1 is PRHDT and CDR2 is FYEKMQ in the germline V gene (reference sequence). The CDR3 DNA is TGTGCCAGCCAAAGGGAAAACAATGAAGCTTTCTTT. Its translation is CASQRENNEAFF.

The sample holds a few counts of this clonotype. The chain is built from TRBV27 and TRBJ2-3; 8 nucleotides line up with TRBD1. The CDR3 totals 16 residues. J was trimmed by 6 bases and V by 2 bases; bases with no gene match: 10. Germline V CDR1 and CDR2: MNHEY, SMNVEV (reference sequence). CDR3 in amino acids: CASSLTGTGSIDTQYF. For the CDR3, the DNA is TGTGCCAGCAGTTTAACCGGGACAGGCTCAATTGATACGCAGTATTTT.

This clonotype has at least ten counts. The chain couples TRBV28 to TRBJ2-3; the match to TRBD2 covers 12 bases. V shed 4 bases and J 5 bases; nucleotides not matched to a gene: 7. CDR1 is MDHEN and CDR2 is SYDVKM in the germline V gene. The CDR3 sequence is 16 residues long. The CDR3 sequence: CASSSQLAGGEDTQYF. The CDR3 DNA is TGTGCCAGCAGTTCCCAACTAGCGGGAGGAGAAGATACGCAGTATTTT.

This clonotype was seen many times. In nucleotides, the CDR3 is TGCAGTGCTAGAGCAGGACAGGGCTTATCTGGAAACACCATATATTTT. It codes for CSARAGQGLSGNTIYF. The genes are TRBV20-1 and TRBJ1-3; 8 bases map to TRBD1. This CDR3 comprises 16 residues. Trimming cost V 1 base and J 1 base; bases outside gene matches: 6. CDR1 and CDR2 from the germline V gene are DFQATT and SNEGSKA (reference sequence).

This clonotype was observed at least ten times. The chain is built from TRBV7-9 and TRBJ2-1; possible D gene TRBD1, 6 bases. The V end was cut by 5 bases, the J end by 0 bases, with 14 bases between. The V gene's germline CDR1 is SEHNR and CDR2 FQNEAQ (reference sequence). This CDR3 has 16 residues. CDR3 region: CASSPRQASSYNEQFF. The CDR3 nucleotides read TGTGCCAGCAGCCCGAGACAGGCTAGCTCCTACAATGAGCAGTTCTTC.

This clonotype was picked up a small number of times. This chain links TRBV6-2 or TRBV6-3 with TRBJ2-7; D is possibly TRBD2 (5 bases). V lost 2 bases, J lost 3 bases, and 8 bases lay in between. The CDR3 consists of 13 residues. CDR1 is MNHEY and CDR2 is SVGEGT in the germline V gene. As DNA, the CDR3 is TGTGCCAGCAGTTACGAGGGTTTCTACGAGCAGTACTTC. This translates into CASSYEGFYEQYF.

The chain links TRBV4-1 to TRBJ1-2, with 7 bases fitting TRBD1. Germline CDR1 is MGHRA and CDR2 is YSYEKL. There are 15 residues in the CDR3. Trimming cost V 3 bases and J 0 bases; bases outside gene matches: 4. The CDR3, as DNA: TGCGCCAGCAGCCAGGGGACAGTAGCTAACTATGGCTACACCTTC. Translated: CASSQGTVANYGYTF.

In this sample, this clonotype turned up a few times. This chain uses TRBV6-2 or TRBV6-3 with TRBJ2-3; D is undetermined. CDR1 is MNHEY, CDR2 SVGEGT, per germline. The CDR3 runs to 14 residues. With 0 bases removed from V and 2 bases from J, the gap between germline ends came to 6 bases. CDR3 coding DNA: TGTGCCAGCAGTTACTCCCAGAACACAGATACGCAGTATTTT. It specifies CASSYSQNTDTQYF.

In this sample, this clonotype turned up many times. This chain links TRBV6-5 with TRBJ2-1, with a tentative D call TRBD2 (6 bases). CDR1 is MNHEY, CDR2 SVGAGI, per germline. V lost 2 bases and J 4 bases, leaving 12 bases between the germline ends. This CDR3 spans 15 amino acids. The DNA of the CDR3 is TGTGCCAGCAGTTACCTGGACGGGAGTTACAATGAGCAGTTCTTC. It codes for CASSYLDGSYNEQFF.

The table lists this clonotype with many counts. This CDR3 is CASSLGLISYEQYF. For the CDR3, the DNA is TGTGCCAGCAGCTTGGGACTGATCTCCTACGAGCAGTACTTC. V and J are TRBV7-9 and TRBJ2-7; D possibly corresponds to TRBD2 (6 bases). The CDR3 extends over 14 amino acids. The V end was cut by 3 bases, the J end by 0 bases, with 9 bases between. Germline V gene lookup returns CDR1 SEHNR and CDR2 FQNEAQ (reference sequence).

The genes are TRBV29-1 and TRBJ2-7; a weak D match, TRBD1 (6 bases). The length of the CDR3 is 13 residues. Trimming took off 6 bases at V and 6 bases at J, with 18 bases between the two ends. Germline CDR1 reads SQVTM; CDR2 reads ANQGSEA. CDR3 sequence reads: CSVPKAGDTEQYF. The CDR3 DNA is TGCAGCGTCCCCAAGGCAGGGGACACCGAGCAGTACTTC.

This clonotype occurred many times. The chain combines TRBV27 with TRBJ2-7; 9 nucleotides line up with TRBD1. After removal of 7 bases from V and 2 bases from J, the junction contained 9 bases not matched to a gene. This CDR3 is 15 amino acids long. The germline CDR1 and CDR2 sequences are MNHEY and SMNVEV (reference sequence). The CDR3 spells CASTGRQGGPYEQYF. CDR3 coding DNA: TGTGCCAGCACGGGTAGACAGGGGGGCCCCTACGAGCAGTACTTC.

In its sample, this clonotype was seen a few times. The rearrangement links TRBV4-1 to TRBJ2-5; D gene ambiguous. This CDR3 contains 14 residues. Looked up from germline, CDR1 is MGHRA and CDR2 is YSYEKL. V shed 0 bases and J shed 1 base, with 6 bases lying between them. The CDR3 spells CASSQDPGQETQYF. The DNA for the CDR3 is TGCGCCAGCAGCCAAGATCCGGGCCAAGAGACCCAGTACTTC.

This clonotype was counted at least ten times. The chain combines TRBV5-1 with TRBJ2-3; unclear D gene. Between the trimmed V and J ends, which lost 2 bases and 2 bases, there was a span of 9 bases. This CDR3 spans 14 amino acids. Germline CDR1 SGHRS, CDR2 YFSETQ. The CDR3 bases are TGCGCCAGCAGCTTCGAATTTACCACAGATACGCAGTATTTT. Its protein is CASSFEFTTDTQYF.

This clonotype was detected a few times. The CDR3, as DNA: TGTGCCAGCAGTTTCTTGGTAGCGGGAGATGGTGAGCAGTTCTTC. It is translated as CASSFLVAGDGEQFF. The V call is TRBV12-3 or TRBV12-4, the J call TRBJ2-1; 9 nucleotides line up with TRBD2. CDR3 length equals 15 residues. V trimming: 3 bases; J trimming: 9 bases; junction bases outside the gene matches: 9.

In regard to this clonotype: The junction shows a germline mismatch at one end, possibly a read error. J is TRBJ1-4 and V is TRBV12-3 or TRBV12-4; the match to TRBD1 covers 9 bases. CDR3 size: 16 residues. The CDR3 here is CASSLGDRVWSEKLSF. DNA of the CDR3: TGTGCCAGCAGTTTGGGGGACAGGGTTTGGAGTGAAAAACTGTCTTTT.

With respect to this clonotype: A much larger clonotype is one base distant, so this may be a read error. This sequence joins TRBV2 and TRBJ2-7; 7 nucleotides agree with TRBD2. The CDR3 loop spans 14 amino acids. With 8 bases clipped from V and 3 bases from J, the junction kept 10 bases outside the gene matches. Germline lookup yields CDR1 SNHLY and CDR2 FYNNEI. The CDR3 coding sequence is TGTGCCAGCGGCGCCCCGACTAGCAGCTACGAGCAGTACTTC. Translating it yields CASGAPTSSYEQYF.

The rearrangement uses TRBV28 and TRBJ2-2; TRBD2 agrees at 7 bases. This CDR3 contains 15 residues. In germline, CDR1 is MDHEN, CDR2 SYDVKM. J gave up 7 bases and V 3 bases, and 8 bases lay outside the gene matches. The CDR3 DNA is TGTGCCAGCAGTTTTGCGGGAGAAATTATCGGGGAGCTGTTTTTT. Its protein product is CASSFAGEIIGELFF.